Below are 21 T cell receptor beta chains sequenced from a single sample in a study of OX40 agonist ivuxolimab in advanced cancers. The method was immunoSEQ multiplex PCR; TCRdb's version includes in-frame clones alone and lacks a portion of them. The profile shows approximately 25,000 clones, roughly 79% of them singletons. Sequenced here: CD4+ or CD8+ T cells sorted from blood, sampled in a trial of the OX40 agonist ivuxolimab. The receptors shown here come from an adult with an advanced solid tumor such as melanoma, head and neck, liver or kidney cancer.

The DNA of the CDR3 is TGTGCCAGTAGTGCCGACCCAAGGGAGCAGTACTTC. It codes for CASSADPREQYF. V usage is TRBV19 and J usage is TRBJ2-7; no firm D call. Germline lookup yields CDR1 LNHDA and CDR2 SQIVND (reference sequence). V was trimmed by 5 bases and J by 7 bases, leaving 12 bases between them. The CDR3 has 12 residues. The complete variable domain, with remaining parts taken from reference TRBV19 and TRBJ2-7, reads DGGITQSPKYLFRKEGQNVTLSCEQNLNHDAMYWYRQDPGQGLRLIYYSQIVNDFQKGDIAEGYSVSREKKESFPLTVTSAQKNPTAFYLCASSADPREQYFGPGTRLTVT.

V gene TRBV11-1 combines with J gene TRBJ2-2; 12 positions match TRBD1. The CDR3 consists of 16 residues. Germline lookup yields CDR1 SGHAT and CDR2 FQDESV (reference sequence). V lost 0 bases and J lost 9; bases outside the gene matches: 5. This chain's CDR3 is CASSLAPGQGARELFF. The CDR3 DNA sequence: TGTGCCAGCAGCTTAGCCCCGGGACAGGGGGCTCGGGAGCTGTTTTTT.

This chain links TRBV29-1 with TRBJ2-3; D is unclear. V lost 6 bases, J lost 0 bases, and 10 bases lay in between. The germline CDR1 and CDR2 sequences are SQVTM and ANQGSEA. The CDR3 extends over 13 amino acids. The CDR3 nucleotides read TGCAGCGTCCGAGCAACTAGCACAGATACGCAGTATTTT. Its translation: CSVRATSTDTQYF.

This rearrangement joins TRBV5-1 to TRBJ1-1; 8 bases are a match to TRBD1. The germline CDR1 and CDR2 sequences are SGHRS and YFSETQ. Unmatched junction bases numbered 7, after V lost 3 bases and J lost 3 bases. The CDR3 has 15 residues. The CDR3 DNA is TGCGCCAGCAGCTATCGACAGGGGACTGACACTGAAGCTTTCTTT. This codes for CASSYRQGTDTEAFF.

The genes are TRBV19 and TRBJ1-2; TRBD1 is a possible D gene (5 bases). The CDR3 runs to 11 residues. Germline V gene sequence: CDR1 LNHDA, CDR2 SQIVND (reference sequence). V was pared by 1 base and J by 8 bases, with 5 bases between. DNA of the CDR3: TGTGCCAGTAGTATAGCAGGGGGCTACACCTTC. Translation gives CASSIAGGYTF.

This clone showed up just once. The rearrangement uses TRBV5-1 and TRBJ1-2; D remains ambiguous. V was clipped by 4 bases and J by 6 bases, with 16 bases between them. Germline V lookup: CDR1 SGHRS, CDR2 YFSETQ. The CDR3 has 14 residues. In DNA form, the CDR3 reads TGCGCCAGCAGCCCTGTTACGGTGGTGGATGGCTACACCTTC. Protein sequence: CASSPVTVVDGYTF.

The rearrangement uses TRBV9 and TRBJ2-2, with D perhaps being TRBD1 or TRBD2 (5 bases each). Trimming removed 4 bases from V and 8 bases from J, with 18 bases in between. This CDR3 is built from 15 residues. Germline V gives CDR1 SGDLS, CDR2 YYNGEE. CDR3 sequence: CASSPSRGADGELFF. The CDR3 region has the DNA TGTGCCAGCAGCCCGTCCCGAGGGGCTGATGGGGAGCTGTTTTTT.

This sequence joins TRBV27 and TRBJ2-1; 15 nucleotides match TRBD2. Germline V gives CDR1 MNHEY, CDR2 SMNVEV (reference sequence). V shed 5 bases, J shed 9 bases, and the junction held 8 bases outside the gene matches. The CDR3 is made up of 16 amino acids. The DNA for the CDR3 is TGTGCCAGCAGTCCGCGGACTAGCGGGGGGGGGAGTGAGCAGTTCTTC. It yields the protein CASSPRTSGGGSEQFF.

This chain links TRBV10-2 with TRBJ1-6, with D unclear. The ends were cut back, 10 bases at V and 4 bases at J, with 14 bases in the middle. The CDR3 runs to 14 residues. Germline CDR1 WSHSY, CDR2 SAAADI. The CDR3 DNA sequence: TGCGCCACCACCCTGGACCTGTATAATTCACCCCTCCACTTT. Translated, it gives CATTLDLYNSPLHF.

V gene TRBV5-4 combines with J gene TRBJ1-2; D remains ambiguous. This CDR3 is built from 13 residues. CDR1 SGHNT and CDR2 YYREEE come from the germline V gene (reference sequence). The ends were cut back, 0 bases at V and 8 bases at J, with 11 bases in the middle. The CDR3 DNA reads TGTGCCAGCAGCTTGGACAGACAACCGGGCTACACCTTC. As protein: CASSLDRQPGYTF. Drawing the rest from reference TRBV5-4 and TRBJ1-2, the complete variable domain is ETGVTQSPTHLIKTRGQQVTLRCSSQSGHNTVSWYQQALGQGPQFIFQYYREEENGRGNFPPRFSGLQFPNYSSELNVNALELDDSALYLCASSLDRQPGYTFGSGTRLTVV.

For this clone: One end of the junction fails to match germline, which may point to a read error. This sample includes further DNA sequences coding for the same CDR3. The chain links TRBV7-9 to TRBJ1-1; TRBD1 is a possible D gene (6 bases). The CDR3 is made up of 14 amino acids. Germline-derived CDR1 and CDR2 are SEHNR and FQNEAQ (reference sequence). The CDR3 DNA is TGCGCCAGCCTGTTTGGGCAGGGGAGCACTGAAGCTTTCTTT. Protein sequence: CASLFGQGSTEAFF. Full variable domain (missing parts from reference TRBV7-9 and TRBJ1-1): DTGVSQNPRHKITKRGQNVTFRCDPISEHNRLYWYRQTLGQGPEFLTYFQNEAQLEKSRLLSDRFSAERPKGSFSTLEIQRTEQGDSAMYLCASLFGQGSTEAFFGQGTRLTVV.

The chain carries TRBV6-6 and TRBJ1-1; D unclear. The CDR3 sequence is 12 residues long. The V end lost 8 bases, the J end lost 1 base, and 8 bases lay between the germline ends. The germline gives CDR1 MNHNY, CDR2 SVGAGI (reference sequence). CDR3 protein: CASGSRNTEAFF. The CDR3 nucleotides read TGTGCCAGCGGAAGCCGGAACACTGAAGCTTTCTTT.

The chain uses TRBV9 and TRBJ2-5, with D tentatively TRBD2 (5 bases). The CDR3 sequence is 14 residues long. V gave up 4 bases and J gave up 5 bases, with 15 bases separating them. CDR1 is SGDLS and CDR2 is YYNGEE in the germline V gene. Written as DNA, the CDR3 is TGTGCCAGCAGCAAACTAGGCTCTGTGGAGACCCAGTACTTC. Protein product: CASSKLGSVETQYF.

Here the CDR3 reads CASSPVWGGPDTQYF. CDR3 in DNA: TGTGCCAGCAGCCCGGTCTGGGGGGGCCCAGATACGCAGTATTTT. This sequence joins TRBV2 and TRBJ2-3; tentatively, D is TRBD2 (7 bases). This CDR3 spans 15 amino acids. Germline V gives CDR1 SNHLY, CDR2 FYNNEI. The V end lost 6 bases, the J end lost 4 bases, and 17 bases lay between the germline ends.

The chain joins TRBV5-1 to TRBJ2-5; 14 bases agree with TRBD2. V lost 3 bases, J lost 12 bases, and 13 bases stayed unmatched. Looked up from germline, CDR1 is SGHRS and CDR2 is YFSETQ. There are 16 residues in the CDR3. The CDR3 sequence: CASSYNPGTSGGQEYF. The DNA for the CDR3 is TGCGCCAGCAGCTACAACCCCGGGACTAGCGGGGGCCAAGAGTACTTC.

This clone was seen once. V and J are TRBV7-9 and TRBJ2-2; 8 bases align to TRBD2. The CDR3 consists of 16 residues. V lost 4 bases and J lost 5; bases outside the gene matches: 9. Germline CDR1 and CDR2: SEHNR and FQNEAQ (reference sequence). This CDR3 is CASSSSGLAMTGELFF. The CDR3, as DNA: TGTGCCAGCAGCTCCAGCGGACTAGCAATGACCGGGGAGCTGTTTTTT.

As DNA, the CDR3 is TGTGCCAGCAGCCCTTTCGACAGGGCCAACGAGCAGTACTTC. Amino acids: CASSPFDRANEQYF. The rearrangement uses TRBV9 and TRBJ2-7, with TRBD1 matching 7 bases. CDR3 length equals 14 residues. J lost 5 bases, V lost 4 bases, and 9 bases had no gene match. The germline CDR1 and CDR2 sequences are SGDLS and YYNGEE.

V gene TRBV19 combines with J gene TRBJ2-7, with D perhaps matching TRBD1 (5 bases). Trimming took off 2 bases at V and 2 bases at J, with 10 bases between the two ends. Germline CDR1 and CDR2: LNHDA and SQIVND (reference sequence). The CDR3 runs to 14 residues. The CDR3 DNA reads TGTGCCAGTAGTATATTTGCAGGGACCTACGAGCAGTACTTC. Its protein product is CASSIFAGTYEQYF.

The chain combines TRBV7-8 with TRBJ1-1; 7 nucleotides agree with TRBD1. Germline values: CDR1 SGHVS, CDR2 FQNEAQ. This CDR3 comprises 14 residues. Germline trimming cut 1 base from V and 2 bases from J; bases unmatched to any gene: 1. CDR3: CASSLGTGNTEAFF. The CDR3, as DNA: TGTGCCAGCAGCTTAGGGACAGGAAACACTGAAGCTTTCTTT.

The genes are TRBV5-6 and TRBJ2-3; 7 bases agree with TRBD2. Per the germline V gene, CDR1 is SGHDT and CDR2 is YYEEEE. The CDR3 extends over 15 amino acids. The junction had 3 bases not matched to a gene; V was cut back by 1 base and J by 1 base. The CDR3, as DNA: TGTGCCAGCAGCTTGTTTCGGGGGGGCACAGATACGCAGTATTTT. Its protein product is CASSLFRGGTDTQYF. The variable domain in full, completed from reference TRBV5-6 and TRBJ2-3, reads DAGVTQSPTHLIKTRGQQVTLRCSPKSGHDTVSWYQQALGQGPQFIFQYYEEEERQRGNFPDRFSGHQFPNYSSELNVNALLLGDSALYLCASSLFRGGTDTQYFGPGTRLTVL.

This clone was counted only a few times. The CDR3 DNA reads TGCGCCAGCAGCCCTAACCGACTCCAACCCTGGGGCTACACCTTC. It translates to CASSPNRLQPWGYTF. The chain couples TRBV4-1 to TRBJ1-2; no clear D gene. CDR3 length equals 15 residues. CDR1 MGHRA and CDR2 YSYEKL come from the germline V gene. With 4 bases removed from V and 8 bases from J, the gap between germline ends came to 20 bases.